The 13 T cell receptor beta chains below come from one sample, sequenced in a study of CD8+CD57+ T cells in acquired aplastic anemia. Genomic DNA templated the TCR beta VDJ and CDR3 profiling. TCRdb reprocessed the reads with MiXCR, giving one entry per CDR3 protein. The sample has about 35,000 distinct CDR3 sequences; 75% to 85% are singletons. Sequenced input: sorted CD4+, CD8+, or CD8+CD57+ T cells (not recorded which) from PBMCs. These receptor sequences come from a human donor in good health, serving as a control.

In nucleotides, the CDR3 is TGTGCCAGTAGTGGAGACAGGGGAGAGGGAGCTTTCTTT. It yields the protein CASSGDRGEGAFF. The V call is TRBV19, the J call TRBJ1-1, with 8 bases lining up with TRBD1. This CDR3 is built from 13 residues. Per the germline V gene, CDR1 is LNHDA and CDR2 is SQIVND (reference sequence). The J segment lost 10 bases and the V segment lost 5 bases, leaving 9 bases of the junction unmatched.

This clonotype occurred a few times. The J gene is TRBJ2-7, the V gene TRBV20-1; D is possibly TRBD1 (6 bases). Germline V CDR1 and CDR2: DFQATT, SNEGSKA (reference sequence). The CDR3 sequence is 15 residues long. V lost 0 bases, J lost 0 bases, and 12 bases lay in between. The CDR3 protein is CSARDPTGSSYEQYF. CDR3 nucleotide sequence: TGCAGTGCTAGAGATCCTACAGGGAGCTCCTACGAGCAGTACTTC.

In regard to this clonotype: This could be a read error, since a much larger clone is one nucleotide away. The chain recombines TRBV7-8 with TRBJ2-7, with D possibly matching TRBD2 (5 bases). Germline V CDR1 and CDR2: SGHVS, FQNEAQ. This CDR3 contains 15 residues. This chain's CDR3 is CASSYLTGSSYELYF. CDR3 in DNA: TGTGCCAGCAGTTACTTGACTGGGAGCTCCTACGAGCTGTACTTC.

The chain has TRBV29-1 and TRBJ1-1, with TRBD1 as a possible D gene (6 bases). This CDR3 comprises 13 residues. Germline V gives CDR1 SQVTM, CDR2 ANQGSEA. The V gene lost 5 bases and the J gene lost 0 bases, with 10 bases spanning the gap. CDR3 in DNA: TGCAGCGTTCAGGGACAAATGAACACTGAAGCTTTCTTT. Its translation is CSVQGQMNTEAFF.

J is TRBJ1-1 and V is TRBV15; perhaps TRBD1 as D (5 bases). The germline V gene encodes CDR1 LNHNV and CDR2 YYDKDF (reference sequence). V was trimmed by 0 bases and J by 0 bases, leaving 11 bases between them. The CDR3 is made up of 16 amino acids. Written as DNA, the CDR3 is TGTGCCACCAGCAGAGAGCGGGGCCGAATGAACACTGAAGCTTTCTTT. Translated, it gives CATSRERGRMNTEAFF.

CDR3 loop: CASSAETDYGYTF. CDR3 DNA: TGTGCCAGCAGCGCCGAGACGGATTATGGCTACACCTTC. V usage is TRBV7-7 and J usage is TRBJ1-2; no definite D call. The CDR3 length is 13 residues. Germline assignment: CDR1 SSHAT and CDR2 FNYEAQ (reference sequence). V lost 5 bases and J 5 bases, leaving 12 bases between the germline ends.

The CDR3, as DNA: TGTGCCAGCAGGGATAGGACAGGGGAGGGCAAACTGTTTTTT. Translating gives CASRDRTGEGKLFF. The chain carries TRBV2 and TRBJ1-4; the match to TRBD1 covers 9 bases. This CDR3 has 14 residues. Trimming cost V 6 bases and J 11 bases; bases outside gene matches: 10. Germline CDR1 and CDR2: SNHLY and FYNNEI.

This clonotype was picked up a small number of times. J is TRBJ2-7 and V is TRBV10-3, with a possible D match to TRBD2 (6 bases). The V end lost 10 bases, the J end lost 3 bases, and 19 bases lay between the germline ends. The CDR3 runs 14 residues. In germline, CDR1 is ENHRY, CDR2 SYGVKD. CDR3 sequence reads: CATGYGQGGYEQYF. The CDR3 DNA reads TGTGCCACTGGGTACGGGCAGGGAGGCTACGAGCAGTACTTC.

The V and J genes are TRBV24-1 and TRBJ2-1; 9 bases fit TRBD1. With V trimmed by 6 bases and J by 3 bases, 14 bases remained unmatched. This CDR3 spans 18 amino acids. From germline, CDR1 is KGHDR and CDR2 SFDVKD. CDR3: CATSSSEGRDRDYNEQFF. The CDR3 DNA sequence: TGTGCCACCAGTTCGAGTGAAGGGAGGGACAGGGACTACAATGAGCAGTTCTTC.

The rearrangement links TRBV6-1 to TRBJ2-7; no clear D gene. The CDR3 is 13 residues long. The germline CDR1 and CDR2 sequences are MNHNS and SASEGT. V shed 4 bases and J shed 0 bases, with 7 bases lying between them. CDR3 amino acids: CASSAGFSYEQYF. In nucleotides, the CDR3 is TGTGCCAGCAGTGCAGGTTTCTCCTACGAGCAGTACTTC.

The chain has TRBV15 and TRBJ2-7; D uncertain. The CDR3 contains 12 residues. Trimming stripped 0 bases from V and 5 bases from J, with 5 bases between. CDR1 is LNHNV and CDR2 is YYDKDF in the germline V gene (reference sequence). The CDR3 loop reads CATSRDTHEQYV. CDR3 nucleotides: TGTGCCACCAGCAGAGATACCCACGAGCAGTACGTC.

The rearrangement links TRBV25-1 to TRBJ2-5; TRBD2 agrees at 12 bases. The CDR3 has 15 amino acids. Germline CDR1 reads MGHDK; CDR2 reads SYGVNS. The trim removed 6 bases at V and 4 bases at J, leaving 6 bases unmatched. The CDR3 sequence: CASSSWTSGAETQYF. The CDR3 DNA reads TGTGCCAGCAGCAGTTGGACTAGCGGGGCAGAGACCCAGTACTTC.

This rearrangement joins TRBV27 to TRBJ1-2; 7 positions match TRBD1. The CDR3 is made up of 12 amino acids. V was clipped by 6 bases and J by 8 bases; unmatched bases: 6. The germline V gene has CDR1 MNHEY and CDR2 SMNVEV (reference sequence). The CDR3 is CASRQGKEGYTF. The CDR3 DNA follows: TGTGCCAGCAGACAGGGGAAGGAAGGCTACACCTTC.